This TCR beta chain came from a study of metastatic and nonmetastatic thyroid tumors. Whole-study context: Samples came from malignant and benign thyroid patients, and repertoires were compared across blood and tumor or nodule tissue.

No patient received treatment before thyroid surgery. TCRdb re-called the PCR reads through MiXCR. The sample consists of fewer than 25,000 clones, approximately 29% of them appearing once. Trimming stripped 2 bases from V and 5 bases from J, with 13 bases between. Germline CDR1 is SGHRS and CDR2 is YFSETQ. This CDR3 comprises 14 residues. The TCR comes from a female donor with papillary thyroid cancer or a benign thyroid nodule (not recorded which). Some clones in this sample may be carry-over from other donors' samples. Sequencing used blood. This chain links TRBV5-1 with TRBJ1-2; no reliable D call. The CDR3 is CASSFSSLDYGYTF. The DNA for the CDR3 is TGCGCCAGCAGCTTTTCTTCATTGGATTATGGCTACACCTTC.